This T cell receptor (beta chain) was identified during a study of T cells after yellow fever vaccination. Study results and limitations: Few clonotypes appeared in both CD4 and CD8 compartments.

This CDR3 is 12 amino acids long. Trimming cost V 4 bases and J 10 bases, with 12 bases left between them. Germline V CDR1 and CDR2: SGHTA, FQGNSA. MiXCR, run by TCRdb on the 5' RACE reads, gives a single entry per CDR3 protein. This sample yields 250,000 to 400,000 distinct CDR3 sequences, of which around 4.5% are seen a single time; approximately 19% belongs to the top ten. This clonotype occurred many times. What it binds is not known. The sequence was obtained from a man aged 18-30 years who received the YFV17D yellow fever vaccine. The source was PBMCs, collected 15 days after the yellow fever booster vaccination. This chain connects TRBV7-2 to TRBJ2-3; D is tentatively TRBD1 or TRBD2 (5 bases each). The CDR3 coding sequence is TGTGCCAGCAGCTCAGATCAGGGACCGCAGTATTTT. Its translation is CASSSDQGPQYF.